The rows below give T cell receptor beta chains drawn from one sample of a study of OX40 agonist ivuxolimab in advanced cancers. The method was immunoSEQ multiplex PCR; TCRdb's version includes in-frame clones alone and lacks a portion of them. The sample has around 34,000 clones, roughly nine tenths seen once. The input for sequencing was CD4+ or CD8+ T cells sorted from blood, taken in a trial of the OX40 agonist ivuxolimab. The receptors stem from an adult with an advanced solid tumor such as melanoma, head and neck, liver or kidney cancer. Each CDR3 is given with its conserved first and last residue. The D gene is left open where the match is weak. Rows give clone size only sometimes, using once, few, many, or a class for an expanded clone.

>TRBV19|.|.|TRBJ1-5
CASSMWQRINQPQHF
TGTGCCAGTAGTATGTGGCAGAGAATCAATCAGCCCCAGCATTTT
>TRBV9|TRBD2|.|TRBJ2-7
CASSVGAGDSYEQYF
TGTGCCAGCAGCGTAGGAGCGGGGGACTCCTACGAGCAGTACTTC
>TRBV11-2|.|.|TRBJ2-1
CASSLVLTDSYNEQFF
TGTGCCAGCAGCTTAGTGCTGACAGACTCCTACAATGAGCAGTTCTTC
>TRBV10-2|TRBD2|.|TRBJ2-2
CASSETGLAGGVDTGELFF
TGCGCCAGCAGTGAGACGGGACTAGCGGGGGGAGTTGACACCGGGGAGCTGTTTTTT
>TRBV11-2|.|.|TRBJ1-1
CASSPPDTGPNTEAFF
TGTGCCAGCAGCCCCCCGGACACGGGACCGAACACTGAAGCTTTCTTT
>TRBV7-3|.|.|TRBJ1-1
CASRFLSGEAFF
TGTGCCAGCAGATTTTTGTCGGGTGAAGCTTTCTTT
>TRBV7-9|.|.|TRBJ2-7
CASSSLQGSYEQYF
TGTGCCAGCAGCTCTTTACAGGGTTCGTACGAGCAGTACTTC
>TRBV27|.|.|TRBJ1-2
CASSQQENYGYTF
TGTGCCAGCAGTCAGCAGGAAAACTATGGCTACACCTTC
>TRBV6-5|.|.|TRBJ2-7
CASSERGGYEQYF
TGTGCCAGCAGTGAGAGGGGGGGCTACGAGCAGTACTTC
>TRBV29-1|.|.|TRBJ2-7
CSSRMGAEQEQYF
TGCAGCTCCCGAATGGGGGCAGAGCAGGAGCAGTACTTC
>TRBV6-6|TRBD1|.|TRBJ1-2
CASRTGYTGYTF
TGTGCCAGCAGGACAGGGTATACTGGCTACACCTTC
>TRBV7-9|TRBD1|.|TRBJ2-1
CASSLGQVHEQFF
TGTGCCAGCAGCCTGGGACAGGTCCATGAGCAGTTCTTC
>TRBV7-6|.|.|TRBJ2-7
CASSLALTYEQYF
TGTGCCAGCAGCTTAGCACTCACCTACGAGCAGTACTTC
>TRBV11-1|.|.|TRBJ2-7
CASSLALGGKDEQYF
TGTGCCAGCAGCTTAGCGCTTGGGGGCAAAGACGAGCAGTACTTC
>TRBV25-1|.|.|TRBJ2-1
CASSVGGYEQFF
TGTGCCAGCAGCGTAGGGGGGTATGAGCAGTTCTTC
>TRBV4-2|TRBD2|once|TRBJ2-3
CASSPTSGGADTQYF
TGTGCCAGCAGCCCGACTAGCGGGGGGGCAGATACGCAGTATTTT
>TRBV29-1|TRBD1|.|TRBJ1-2
CSVDLGDSRVYGYTF
TGCAGCGTTGATTTAGGGGACAGCCGAGTCTATGGCTACACCTTC
>TRBV7-3|TRBD1|.|TRBJ2-1
CASSLGDRAYNEQFF
TGTGCCAGCAGCTTGGGAGACAGGGCCTACAATGAGCAGTTCTTC
>TRBV4-3|.|.|TRBJ2-4
CASSQDPKGLGSFIQYF
TGCGCCAGCAGCCAAGATCCTAAGGGCTTGGGGTCATTCATTCAGTACTTC
>TRBV5-4|.|.|TRBJ1-1
CASSHSATEAFF
TGTGCCAGCAGCCATAGTGCCACTGAAGCTTTCTTT
>TRBV18|TRBD1|.|TRBJ1-4
CASSPGQASNEKLFF
TGTGCCAGCTCACCCGGACAGGCCTCTAATGAAAAACTGTTTTTT
>TRBV23-1|TRBD1|.|TRBJ2-7
CASSQKGTGHTYEQYF
TGCGCCAGCAGTCAAAAAGGGACAGGGCATACCTACGAGCAGTACTTC
>TRBV28|TRBD1|.|TRBJ1-2
CASSLQRGQALYGYTF
TGTGCCAGCAGTTTACAACGGGGACAGGCCCTCTATGGCTACACCTTC